The 24 T cell receptor beta chains reported below all come from one sample, sequenced in a study of blood T cell repertoires in COVID-19. Assay used: immunoSEQ multiplex PCR; TCRdb lists only in-frame clones, some missing. The table lists about 99,000 clones, over 80% of them singletons. The sample taken for sequencing was peripheral blood. These receptors originate from a man in his 70s with active or convalescent COVID-19.

The rearrangement uses TRBV5-1 and TRBJ2-7; 9 bases map to TRBD1. J lost 4 bases, V lost 0 bases, and 8 bases had no gene match. The CDR3 covers 16 residues. Germline CDR1 reads SGHRS; CDR2 reads YFSETQ. This CDR3 reads CASSLGPGQGLYEQYF. The DNA for the CDR3 is TGCGCCAGCAGCTTGGGCCCGGGACAGGGATTGTACGAGCAGTACTTC.

The chain combines TRBV28 with TRBJ1-2; D not resolved. Trimming removed 3 bases from V and 1 base from J, with 12 bases in between. The CDR3 contains 15 residues. Germline CDR1 is MDHEN and CDR2 is SYDVKM. The CDR3 reads CASSFLADFNYGYTF. The DNA for the CDR3 is TGTGCCAGCAGTTTCTTAGCAGACTTTAACTATGGCTACACCTTC.

This rearrangement joins TRBV10-3 to TRBJ2-3; the match to TRBD2 covers 7 bases. The CDR3 sequence is 14 residues long. The V gene end was trimmed by 0 bases and the J gene end by 5 bases; junction bases not matched to a gene: 2. CDR1 ENHRY and CDR2 SYGVKD come from the germline V gene. The CDR3 nucleotides read TGTGCCATCAGTGAGTCACGGGGGGAAGATACGCAGTATTTT. This encodes CAISESRGEDTQYF.

Ten or more counts support this clone. The rearrangement joins TRBV18 to TRBJ2-3, with D perhaps matching TRBD1 (7 bases). Looked up from germline, CDR1 is KGHSH and CDR2 is LQKENI. V was trimmed by 0 bases and J by 3 bases, leaving 16 bases between them. This CDR3 is built from 17 residues. The CDR3 DNA reads as TGTGCCAGCTCACCACCGTCAGGGGGGATTAGGACAGATACGCAGTATTTT. Translating it yields CASSPPSGGIRTDTQYF.

Here the CDR3 reads CASSLVASTYEQYF. Here the CDR3 DNA reads TGTGCCAGCAGCTTAGTCGCCAGTACCTACGAGCAGTACTTC. The V gene is TRBV11-2, the J gene TRBJ2-7, with D uncertain. V shed 1 base and J shed 2 bases, with 9 bases lying between them. The CDR3 sequence is 14 residues long. Per the germline V gene, CDR1 is SGHAT and CDR2 is FQNNGV.

This clone was counted a few times. This chain links TRBV30 with TRBJ1-5; TRBD1 might be the D (6 bases). Germline V gives CDR1 GTSNPN, CDR2 SVGIG (reference sequence). The CDR3 runs to 17 residues. V was trimmed by 0 bases and J by 3 bases, leaving 18 bases between them. CDR3 in amino acids: CAWSVAGVFYNNQPQHF. The CDR3 nucleotides read TGTGCCTGGAGTGTTGCAGGGGTGTTTTATAACAATCAGCCCCAGCATTTT.

This rearrangement joins TRBV6-5 to TRBJ1-3; D is undetermined. V was cut by 0 bases and J by 1 base, with 10 bases left in between. In germline, CDR1 is MNHEY, CDR2 SVGAGI. The CDR3 runs to 16 residues. In nucleotides, the CDR3 is TGTGCCAGCAGTTACTCGATTTCTAAGTCTGGAAACACCATATATTTT. The encoded protein is CASSYSISKSGNTIYF.

The chain employs TRBV28 and TRBJ2-5, with TRBD2 as a possible D gene (7 bases). Germline lookup yields CDR1 MDHEN and CDR2 SYDVKM. Trimming took off 7 bases at V and 2 bases at J, with 14 bases between the two ends. The CDR3 is made up of 14 amino acids. In DNA, the CDR3 is TGTGCCAGCAAAGCCGGGGGGCTTCAAGAGACCCAGTACTTC. Translation gives CASKAGGLQETQYF. Full variable domain (outside the CDR3, taken from reference TRBV28 and TRBJ2-5): DVKVTQSSRYLVKRTGEKVFLECVQDMDHENMFWYRQDPGLGLRLIYFSYDVKMKEKGDIPEGYSVSREKKERFSLILESASTNQTSMYLCASKAGGLQETQYFGPGTRLLVL.

This rearrangement joins TRBV25-1 to TRBJ2-7; no definite D call. Germline V gene data show CDR1 as MGHDK and CDR2 as SYGVNS. The V end lost 3 bases, the J end lost 3 bases, and 9 bases lay between the germline ends. This CDR3 is 13 amino acids long. As DNA, the CDR3 is TGTGCCAGCAGTGATTCCCCTTTCTACGAGCAGTACTTC. This encodes CASSDSPFYEQYF.

The chain recombines TRBV4-1 with TRBJ2-1, with D possibly TRBD2 on 5 matching bases. Deletions cut 4 bases from V and 4 bases from J, with 14 bases between. The CDR3 has 15 amino acids. Per germline, CDR1 MGHRA and CDR2 YSYEKL. DNA of the CDR3: TGCGCCAGCAGCCGAGGTTGGACTGGGTACAATGAGCAGTTCTTC. Encoded protein: CASSRGWTGYNEQFF.

DNA for the CDR3: TGTGCCAGCAGTTACGGACACCTCTACGAGCAGTACTTC. This translates into CASSYGHLYEQYF. The chain couples TRBV6-2 or TRBV6-3 to TRBJ2-7, with D tentatively TRBD1 (5 bases). Germline assignment: CDR1 MNHEY and CDR2 SVGEGT. V was trimmed by 2 bases and J by 3 bases, leaving 8 bases between them. The CDR3 consists of 13 residues.

The chain employs TRBV6-5 and TRBJ2-2; TRBD1 matches at 9 bases. The junction had 7 bases not matched to a gene; V was cut back by 6 bases and J by 5 bases. Germline V lookup: CDR1 MNHEY, CDR2 SVGAGI. CDR3 length: 15 amino acids. The CDR3 region is CASRTQGAYTGELFF. CDR3 in DNA: TGTGCCAGCAGAACACAGGGGGCGTATACCGGGGAGCTGTTTTTT.

This sequence joins TRBV28 and TRBJ1-6; 9 nucleotides match TRBD1. Per the germline V gene, CDR1 is MDHEN and CDR2 is SYDVKM. This CDR3 has 18 amino acids. The J segment lost 1 base and the V segment lost 5 bases, leaving 9 bases of the junction unmatched. The chain's CDR3 is CASSNTGGVRSYNSPLHF. The DNA of the CDR3 is TGTGCCAGCAGTAATACAGGGGGCGTGAGGTCCTATAATTCACCCCTCCACTTT.

The chain recombines TRBV2 with TRBJ2-5, with a tentative D call TRBD2 (5 bases). V was pared by 3 bases and J by 4 bases, with 6 bases between. There are 12 residues in the CDR3. From germline, CDR1 is SNHLY and CDR2 FYNNEI. The CDR3 DNA is TGTGCCAGCAGTGACGAGGGAGAGACCCAGTACTTC. Translated, it gives CASSDEGETQYF.

Comments on this clone: Other DNA sequences in the sample encode the same CDR3. The chain combines TRBV5-4 with TRBJ2-5; 11 positions match TRBD2. Germline CDR1 reads SGHNT; CDR2 reads YYREEE (reference sequence). Unmatched junction bases numbered 2, after V lost 0 bases and J lost 1 base. The CDR3 runs to 16 residues. CDR3 DNA sequence: TGTGCCAGCAGCTTGGGGCTAGCGGGGGGCCAAGAGACCCAGTACTTC. Translated, it gives CASSLGLAGGQETQYF.

The chain combines TRBV11-1 with TRBJ1-4, with 7 bases identical to TRBD1. The CDR3 has 14 amino acids. V lost 5 bases, J lost 6 bases, and 6 bases stayed unmatched. CDR1 and CDR2 from the germline V gene are SGHAT and FQDESV (reference sequence). DNA of the CDR3: TGTGCCAGCAGCCCCCGACAGGGAGATGAAAAACTGTTTTTT. Translating it yields CASSPRQGDEKLFF.

This clone turned up a few times. This sequence joins TRBV11-1 and TRBJ2-5; D gene ambiguous. This CDR3 region has 16 residues. V dropped 3 bases and J dropped 0 bases, with 14 bases sitting between them. Per germline, CDR1 SGHAT and CDR2 FQDESV (reference sequence). The CDR3 protein is CASSLPSSAYQETQYF. The CDR3 DNA reads as TGTGCCAGCAGCTTGCCCTCATCAGCGTACCAAGAGACCCAGTACTTC.

V is TRBV10-3 and J is TRBJ1-6, with 12 bases aligning to TRBD1. The CDR3 totals 15 residues. Unmatched junction bases numbered 3, after V lost 6 bases and J lost 6 bases. Per the germline V gene, CDR1 is ENHRY and CDR2 is SYGVKD. CDR3 sequence: CAIRGTGGVNSPLHF. In DNA, the CDR3 is TGTGCCATCAGAGGGACAGGGGGCGTTAATTCACCCCTCCACTTT.

V and J are TRBV27 and TRBJ2-5; TRBD2 is a possible D gene (7 bases). Trimming cost V 7 bases and J 1 base, with 19 bases left between them. The CDR3 is made up of 16 amino acids. In germline, CDR1 is MNHEY, CDR2 SMNVEV (reference sequence). The CDR3 region has the DNA TGTGCCAGCAAGGAGGGGGGGGGTTTGGGCCAAGAGACCCAGTACTTC. Its translation: CASKEGGGLGQETQYF.

The rearrangement joins TRBV18 to TRBJ2-1, with D possibly being TRBD2 (5 bases). CDR3 length equals 16 residues. Trimming took 6 bases from V and 0 from J, leaving 15 bases between them. Germline V lookup: CDR1 KGHSH, CDR2 LQKENI. CDR3 residues: CASSTLTSSSYNEQFF. CDR3 nucleotides: TGTGCCAGCTCCACACTAACTAGTAGCTCCTACAATGAGCAGTTCTTC.

This chain connects TRBV29-1 to TRBJ1-1; D perhaps matches TRBD1 (5 bases). This CDR3 comprises 14 residues. V lost 3 bases and J 5 bases, leaving 16 bases between the germline ends. The germline CDR1 and CDR2 sequences are SQVTM and ANQGSEA. In nucleotides, the CDR3 is TGCAGCGTTGAGGTTCCCCGACAGCCTACTGAAGCTTTCTTT. This encodes CSVEVPRQPTEAFF.

This chain connects TRBV7-8 to TRBJ2-7; 11 bases are a match to TRBD1. Trimming took 5 bases from V and 3 from J; bases not matched to a gene: 6. The CDR3 runs to 15 residues. CDR1 is SGHVS and CDR2 is FQNEAQ in the germline V gene. The CDR3 loop is CASSRAGTGGYEQYF. The CDR3 region has the DNA TGTGCCAGCAGCCGAGCCGGGACAGGGGGCTACGAGCAGTACTTC. The full variable domain, with the rest looked up from reference TRBV7-8 and TRBJ2-7, is GAGVSQSPRYKVAKRGQDVALRCDPISGHVSLFWYQQALGQGPEFLTYFQNEAQLDKSGLPSDRFFAERPEGSVSTLKIQRTQQEDSAVYLCASSRAGTGGYEQYFGPGTRLTVT.

This chain connects TRBV5-1 to TRBJ1-2; D is uncertain. Germline lookup yields CDR1 SGHRS and CDR2 YFSETQ. V was trimmed by 3 bases and J by 7 bases, leaving 13 bases between them. This CDR3 contains 13 residues. The CDR3 is CASSYSLEGGYTF. For the CDR3, the DNA is TGCGCCAGCAGCTACTCACTAGAGGGTGGCTACACCTTC.

The chain is built from TRBV30 and TRBJ1-1; no definite D call. Germline V gene data show CDR1 as GTSNPN and CDR2 as SVGIG (reference sequence). CDR3 length: 11 amino acids. V lost 8 bases and J lost 0, with 7 bases in between. In DNA form, the CDR3 reads TGTGCCGGCACCATGAACACTGAAGCTTTCTTT. Translating it yields CAGTMNTEAFF.